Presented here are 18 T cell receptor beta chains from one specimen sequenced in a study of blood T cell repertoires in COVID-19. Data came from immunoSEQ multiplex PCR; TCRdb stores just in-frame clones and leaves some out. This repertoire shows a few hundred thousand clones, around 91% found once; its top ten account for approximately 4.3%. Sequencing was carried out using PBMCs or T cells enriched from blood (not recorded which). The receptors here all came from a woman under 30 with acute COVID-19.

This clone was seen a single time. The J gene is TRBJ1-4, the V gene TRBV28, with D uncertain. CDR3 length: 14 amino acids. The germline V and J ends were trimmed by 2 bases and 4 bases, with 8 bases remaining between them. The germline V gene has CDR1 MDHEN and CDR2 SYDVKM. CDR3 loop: CASSLEGFNEKLFF. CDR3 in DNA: TGTGCCAGCAGTTTAGAGGGATTTAATGAAAAACTGTTTTTT. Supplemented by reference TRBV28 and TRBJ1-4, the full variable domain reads DVKVTQSSRYLVKRTGEKVFLECVQDMDHENMFWYRQDPGLGLRLIYFSYDVKMKEKGDIPEGYSVSREKKERFSLILESASTNQTSMYLCASSLEGFNEKLFFGSGTQLSVL.

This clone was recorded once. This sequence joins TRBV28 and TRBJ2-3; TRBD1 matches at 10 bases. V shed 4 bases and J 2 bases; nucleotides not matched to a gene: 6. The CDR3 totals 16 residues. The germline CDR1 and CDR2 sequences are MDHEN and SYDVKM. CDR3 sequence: CASSSAGTGATDTQYF. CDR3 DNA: TGTGCCAGCAGTTCGGCCGGGACAGGGGCCACAGATACGCAGTATTTT.

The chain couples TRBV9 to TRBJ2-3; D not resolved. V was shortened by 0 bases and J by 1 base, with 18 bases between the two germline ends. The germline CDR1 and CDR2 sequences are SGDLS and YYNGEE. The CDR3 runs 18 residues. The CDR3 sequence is CASSVEAGSVLGTDTQYF. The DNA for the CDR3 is TGTGCCAGCAGCGTAGAGGCCGGGTCGGTCTTGGGCACAGATACGCAGTATTTT.

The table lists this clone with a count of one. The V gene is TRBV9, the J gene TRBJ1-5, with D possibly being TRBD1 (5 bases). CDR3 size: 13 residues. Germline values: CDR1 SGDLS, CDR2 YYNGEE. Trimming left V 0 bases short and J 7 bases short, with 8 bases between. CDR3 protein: CASSVAGEQPQHF. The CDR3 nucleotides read TGTGCCAGCAGCGTAGCGGGGGAACAGCCCCAGCATTTT.

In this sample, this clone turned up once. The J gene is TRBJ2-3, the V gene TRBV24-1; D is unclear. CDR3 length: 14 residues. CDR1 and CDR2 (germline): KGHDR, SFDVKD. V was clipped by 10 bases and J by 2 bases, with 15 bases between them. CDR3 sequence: CATAEWRNTDTQYF. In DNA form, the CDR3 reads TGTGCCACGGCGGAGTGGCGGAACACAGATACGCAGTATTTT.

CDR3 amino acids: CASRRGIGTEDTQYF. In DNA, the CDR3 is TGCGCCAGCAGACGGGGAATAGGGACTGAAGATACGCAGTATTTT. The rearrangement uses TRBV5-1 and TRBJ2-3, with D perhaps TRBD2 (6 bases). The germline CDR1 and CDR2 sequences are SGHRS and YFSETQ. V was pared by 5 bases and J by 5 bases, with 18 bases between. The CDR3 consists of 15 residues.

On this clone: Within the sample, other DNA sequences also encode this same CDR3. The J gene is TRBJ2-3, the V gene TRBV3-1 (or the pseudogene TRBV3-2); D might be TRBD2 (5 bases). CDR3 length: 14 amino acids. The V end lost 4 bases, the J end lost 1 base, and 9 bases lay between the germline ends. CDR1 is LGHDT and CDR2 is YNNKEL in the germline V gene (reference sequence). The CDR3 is CASSLSGGTDTQYF. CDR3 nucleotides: TGTGCCAGCAGCCTCAGCGGCGGCACAGATACGCAGTATTTT.

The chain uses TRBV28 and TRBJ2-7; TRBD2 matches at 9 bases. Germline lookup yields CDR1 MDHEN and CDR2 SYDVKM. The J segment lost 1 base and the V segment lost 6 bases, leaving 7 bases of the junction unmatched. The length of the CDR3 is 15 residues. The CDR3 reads CASRAGTSSSYEQYF. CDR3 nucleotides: TGTGCCAGCAGGGCCGGGACTAGCAGTTCCTACGAGCAGTACTTC.

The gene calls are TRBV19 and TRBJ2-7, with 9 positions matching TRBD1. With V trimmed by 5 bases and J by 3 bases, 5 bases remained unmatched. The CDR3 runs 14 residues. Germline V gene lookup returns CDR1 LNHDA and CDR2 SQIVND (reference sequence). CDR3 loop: CASSPRDRDYEQYF. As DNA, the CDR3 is TGTGCCAGTAGTCCGCGGGACAGGGACTACGAGCAGTACTTC.

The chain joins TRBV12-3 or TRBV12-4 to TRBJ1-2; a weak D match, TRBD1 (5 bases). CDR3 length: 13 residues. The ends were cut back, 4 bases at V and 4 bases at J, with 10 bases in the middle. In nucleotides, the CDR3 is TGTGCCAGCAGTTCTGACAGCACCTATGGCTACACCTTC. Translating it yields CASSSDSTYGYTF.

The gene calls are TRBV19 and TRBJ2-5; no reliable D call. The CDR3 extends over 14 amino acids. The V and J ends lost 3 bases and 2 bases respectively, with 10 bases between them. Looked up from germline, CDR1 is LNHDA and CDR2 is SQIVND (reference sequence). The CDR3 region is CASSILAEQETQYF. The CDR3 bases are TGTGCCAGTAGTATCCTGGCGGAACAAGAGACCCAGTACTTC.

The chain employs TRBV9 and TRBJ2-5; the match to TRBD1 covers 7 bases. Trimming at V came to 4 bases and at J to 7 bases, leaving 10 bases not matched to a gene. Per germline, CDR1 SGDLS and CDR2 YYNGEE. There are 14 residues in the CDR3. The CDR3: CASSLQGMGGTQYF. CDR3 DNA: TGTGCCAGCAGCTTACAGGGGATGGGTGGGACCCAGTACTTC.

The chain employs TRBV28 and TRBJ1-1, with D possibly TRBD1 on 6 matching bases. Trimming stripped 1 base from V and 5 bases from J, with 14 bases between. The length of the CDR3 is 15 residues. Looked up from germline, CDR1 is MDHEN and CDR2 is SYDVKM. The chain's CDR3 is CASSLSYTRGTEAFF. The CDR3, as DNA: TGTGCCAGCAGTTTATCTTACACCAGGGGTACTGAAGCTTTCTTT.

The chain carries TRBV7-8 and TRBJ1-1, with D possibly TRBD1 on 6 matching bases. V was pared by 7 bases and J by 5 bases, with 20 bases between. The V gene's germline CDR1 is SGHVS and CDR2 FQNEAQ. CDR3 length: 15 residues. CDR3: CASTFLGGGRTEAFF. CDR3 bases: TGTGCCAGCACATTTCTGGGAGGGGGACGGACTGAAGCTTTCTTT.

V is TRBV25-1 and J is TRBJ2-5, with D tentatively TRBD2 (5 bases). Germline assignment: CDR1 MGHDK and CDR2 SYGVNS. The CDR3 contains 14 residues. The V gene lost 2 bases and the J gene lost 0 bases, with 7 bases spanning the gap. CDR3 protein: CASSEQRYQETQYF. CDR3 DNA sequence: TGTGCCAGCAGTGAACAGCGGTACCAAGAGACCCAGTACTTC.

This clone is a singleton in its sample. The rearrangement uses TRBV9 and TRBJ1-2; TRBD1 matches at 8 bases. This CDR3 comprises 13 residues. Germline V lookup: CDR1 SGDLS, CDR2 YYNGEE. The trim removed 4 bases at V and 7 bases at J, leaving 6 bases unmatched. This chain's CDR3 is CASSSDRARGYTF. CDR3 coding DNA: TGTGCCAGCAGCTCGGACAGGGCGCGTGGCTACACCTTC.

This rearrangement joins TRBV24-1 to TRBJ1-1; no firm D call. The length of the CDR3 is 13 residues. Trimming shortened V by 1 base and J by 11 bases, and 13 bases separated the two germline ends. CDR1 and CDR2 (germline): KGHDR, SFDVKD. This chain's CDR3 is CATSDLGLGRAFF. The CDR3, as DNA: TGTGCCACCAGTGATTTAGGCTTGGGGAGGGCTTTCTTT.

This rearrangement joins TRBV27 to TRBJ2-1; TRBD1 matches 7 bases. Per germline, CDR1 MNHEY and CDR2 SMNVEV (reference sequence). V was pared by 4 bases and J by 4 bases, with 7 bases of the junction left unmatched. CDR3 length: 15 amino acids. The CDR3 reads CASSSGTEVYNEQFF. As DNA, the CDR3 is TGTGCCAGCAGTTCCGGGACAGAGGTATACAATGAGCAGTTCTTC.